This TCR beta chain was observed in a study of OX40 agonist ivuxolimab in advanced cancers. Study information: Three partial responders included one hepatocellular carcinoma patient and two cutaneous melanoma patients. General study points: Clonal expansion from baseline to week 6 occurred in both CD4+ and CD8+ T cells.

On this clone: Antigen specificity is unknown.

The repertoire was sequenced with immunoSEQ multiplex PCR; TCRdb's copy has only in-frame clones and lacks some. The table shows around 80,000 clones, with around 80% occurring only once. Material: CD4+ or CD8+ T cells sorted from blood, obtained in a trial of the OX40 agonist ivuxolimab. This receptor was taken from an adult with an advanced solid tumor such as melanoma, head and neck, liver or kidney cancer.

The CDR3 sequence is CASSERALWDNEQFF. The CDR3 DNA sequence: TGTGCCAGCAGTGAAAGGGCTTTATGGGACAATGAGCAGTTCTTC. The genes are TRBV6-1 and TRBJ2-1; D is unclear. Germline V gene lookup returns CDR1 MNHNS and CDR2 SASEGT. CDR3 size: 15 residues. V shed 2 bases and J shed 5 bases, with 13 bases lying between them.